Detailed here is one TCR beta chain. Its antigen is unknown. No quality values exist for individual bases; no much larger clone is one base distant. The germline V gene gives CDR1 as MNHEY and CDR2 as SVGAGI. Spanning cysteine to phenylalanine, the CDR3 consists of 11 amino acids. Left in the record is the CDR3 DNA by itself, 33 bases read in frame from the first base. V is clipped by 5 bases and J by 0 bases, and the sequence between their germline boundaries is 1 base long. The immunoSEQ hsTCRB kit was used to amplify TCR beta CDR3 regions from genomic DNA. An Illumina HiSeq system was used to carry out high-throughput TRB CDR3 sequencing. From the authors' description of their analysis: The immunoSEQ software was used to analyze sequencing reads, and nonproductive sequences containing premature stops or frame-shifts were excluded. Clonality of the repertoire was calculated as one minus the Shannon entropy normalized by log2 of the number of unique productive sequences. TCRdb limited this immuneACCESS table to in-frame rearrangements with V and J called. A share of clones is missing; checked studies link under half to unresolved V genes, and the rest is unexplained. That table furnishes V, J and clone size, whereas the DNA furnished D and trimming. The sample records 16,000 or so clones, around 91% of which are singletons. Of the sample, 16% falls within the top ten clones.

These data come from a study of T cells in pancreatic ductal adenocarcinoma (dated by TCRdb to between 2016 and 2019). As for the study more broadly: Surgically resected pancreatic ductal adenocarcinoma specimens were analyzed for the quantity, spatial distribution, and characteristics of both suppressive cells and tumor-infiltrating CD8+ T cells, an effort aimed at clarifying the adaptive T-cell response occurring naturally.

What the authors observed across the whole study: No significant difference in T-cell clonality was found between tumor and blood, with mean clonality of roughly 0.1 in tumors and less than 0.075 in blood. Because tumors are enriched in CD45RO+ effector T cells rather than naive T cells, which biases toward lower diversity, comparisons of clonality between tumor and blood may be biased. More total productive templates and around 8-fold more unique clonotypes were found in blood samples than in tumor samples. Since most pancreatic cancer patients present with inoperable disease, the resected cohort was skewed toward the minority of patients who had early-stage disease.

The pancreatic ductal adenocarcinoma patients who were selected had gone through surgery without receiving any neoadjuvant therapy. Peripheral blood was collected in heparin tubes, and PBMCs were then isolated from the blood with a histopaque density gradient and cryopreserved in about 10% DMSO. Using the DNeasy Blood and Tissue Kit along with Proteinase K and RNase treatment, genomic DNA was extracted from six or seven PBMC specimens and roughly nine flash-frozen tumor specimens. The TCR comes from a human donor with pancreatic ductal adenocarcinoma. The chain is assembled from TRBV6-5 and TRBJ1-2, with no confident D gene call. The specimen was PBMCs. The CDR3 amino acid sequence is: CASSANYGYTF. The sequence in DNA is TGTGCCAGCAGTGCTAACTATGGCTACACCTTC.